This T cell receptor (beta chain) was documented in a study of T cell repertoires in cytomegalovirus infection (dated by TCRdb to about 2019). At the level of the whole study: The HLA type of each donor mattered for the analysis, because public TCR beta signatures pointed to carriage of CMV infection along with the matching HLA type.

This clonotype was counted between two and nine times. Its antigen remains undetermined. Base qualities are missing; no much larger clone stands one base away. Reading the germline V gene (reference sequence) gives CDR1 SGHKS and CDR2 YYEKEE. There are 15 amino acids in the CDR3, from cysteine to phenylalanine inclusive. Only the CDR3 region is kept as DNA, spanning 45 bases read in frame from base 1. Clipping removes 4 bases from V and 1 base from J, with 6 as the unmatched junction base count. The full study reports these points: Cumulative frequency of public TCR beta family members discriminated carriers of CMV infection plus the relevant HLA type in this cohort and an independent approximately 360-donor cohort. The ex vivo response was dominated by HLA-C-restricted CMV-specific TCR beta clonotypes, and the single most frequent clonotype in two of eight donors was supplied by these HLA-C-restricted clonotypes.

These reads were obtained on an Illumina HiSeq 1500. Using fastp trimming at Q25 and MiXCR clonotype assembly, TCRdb reanalyzed the public sequencing data and kept in-frame beta chains. Every CDR3 protein is listed once, alongside the most common genes and DNA of its rows. This sample lists 150,000 to 200,000 distinct CDR3 sequences; 8.5% to 10% were detected once. The top ten clonotypes cover about 4.6% of the sample. The chain is encoded by TRBV5-5 joined to TRBJ1-1, and TRBD1 aligns with 8 junction nucleotides. Sequenced material: PBMCs. The TCR was taken from a human donor in good health (CMV status not recorded). Some clones in this sample may be carry-over from other donors' samples. The sequence in DNA is TGTGCCAGCAGCGTAAGGACAGGGACGAACACTGAAGCTTTCTTT. Its coded protein is CASSVRTGTNTEAFF.